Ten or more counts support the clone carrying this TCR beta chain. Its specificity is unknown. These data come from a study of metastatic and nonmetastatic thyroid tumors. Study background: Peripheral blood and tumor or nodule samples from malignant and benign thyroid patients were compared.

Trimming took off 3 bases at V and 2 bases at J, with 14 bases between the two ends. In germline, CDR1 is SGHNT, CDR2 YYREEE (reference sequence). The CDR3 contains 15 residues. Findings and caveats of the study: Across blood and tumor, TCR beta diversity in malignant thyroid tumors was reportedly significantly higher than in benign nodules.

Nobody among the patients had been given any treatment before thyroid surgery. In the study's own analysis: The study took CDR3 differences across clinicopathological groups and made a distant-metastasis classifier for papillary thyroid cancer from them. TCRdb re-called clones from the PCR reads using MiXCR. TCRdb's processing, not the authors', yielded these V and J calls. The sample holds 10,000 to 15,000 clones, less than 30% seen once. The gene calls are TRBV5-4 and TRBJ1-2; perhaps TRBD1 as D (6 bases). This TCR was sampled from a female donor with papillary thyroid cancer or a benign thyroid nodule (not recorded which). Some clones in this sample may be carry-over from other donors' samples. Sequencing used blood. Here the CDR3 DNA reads TGTGCCAGCAGCTCCCCCCACGGACAGAACTATGGCTACACCTTC. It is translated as CASSSPHGQNYGYTF.